The 15 T cell receptor beta chains in this list originate from one sample, sequenced in a study of blood T cell repertoires in COVID-19. Clones were read by immunoSEQ multiplex PCR, and TCRdb kept only the in-frame ones, dropping some. The sample includes 250,000 or so clones, 80% to 90% of them seen just once. The sample taken for sequencing was PBMCs or T cells enriched from blood (not recorded which). The source of these receptors is a woman aged 30 to 39 with acute COVID-19.

A single count supports this clone. The chain has TRBV11-3 and TRBJ2-1; 12 nucleotides line up with TRBD2. With V trimmed by 5 bases and J by 5 bases, 10 bases remained unmatched. Germline CDR1 reads SGHNT; CDR2 reads YENEEA. CDR3 length: 17 residues. The CDR3: CASSGGLAGRGDNEQFF. The CDR3 nucleotides are TGTGCCAGCAGCGGTGGACTAGCGGGGCGCGGAGACAATGAGCAGTTCTTC.

The chain has TRBV4-1 and TRBJ2-7; D ambiguous. Germline loops: CDR1 MGHRA, CDR2 YSYEKL. V dropped 4 bases and J dropped 3 bases, with 7 bases sitting between them. There are 12 residues in the CDR3. As DNA, the CDR3 is TGCGCCAGCAGCCGCACGGGCTACGAGCAGTACTTC. It is translated as CASSRTGYEQYF.

The rearrangement uses TRBV10-2 and TRBJ2-5; 8 nucleotides match TRBD1. With V trimmed by 7 bases and J by 3 bases, 4 bases remained unmatched. The CDR3 contains 13 residues. The germline V gene has CDR1 WSHSY and CDR2 SAAADI. The chain's CDR3 is CASIQTGEETQYF. The CDR3 DNA reads as TGCGCCAGCATCCAGACAGGGGAAGAGACCCAGTACTTC.

V usage is TRBV28 and J usage is TRBJ1-1; TRBD1 might be the D (5 bases). Between the trimmed V and J ends, which lost 1 base and 3 bases, there was a span of 12 bases. CDR3 length: 15 residues. The germline gives CDR1 MDHEN, CDR2 SYDVKM. The CDR3 coding sequence is TGTGCCAGCAGTTTATCTACACGGGGGGACACTGAAGCTTTCTTT. Its protein product is CASSLSTRGDTEAFF.

The V and J genes are TRBV6-4 and TRBJ2-1; a weak D match, TRBD2 (5 bases). Germline V CDR1 and CDR2: MRHNA, SNTAGT. Trimming took 4 bases from V and 9 from J, leaving 13 bases between them. CDR3 length equals 13 residues. As DNA, the CDR3 is TGTGCCAGCAGTGGTCAACTAGAAGGTGAGCAGTTCTTC. It codes for CASSGQLEGEQFF.

V usage is TRBV2 and J usage is TRBJ2-2; perhaps TRBD2 as D (6 bases). Trimming left V 6 bases short and J 3 bases short, with 8 bases between. Germline V gives CDR1 SNHLY, CDR2 FYNNEI. There are 13 residues in the CDR3. CDR3 in amino acids: CASRLADTGELFF. DNA of the CDR3: TGTGCCAGCAGACTAGCAGACACCGGGGAGCTGTTTTTT.

This clone was detected only once. The chain couples TRBV6-2 or TRBV6-3 to TRBJ2-1, with D uncertain. Germline V gives CDR1 MNHEY, CDR2 SVGEGT. The CDR3 covers 16 residues. V lost 5 bases, J lost 4 bases, and 18 bases lay in between. The CDR3, as DNA: TGTGCCAGCAGTCTAAATTCCCGAGGCGAGTACAATGAGCAGTTCTTC. Amino acid sequence: CASSLNSRGEYNEQFF.

This rearrangement joins TRBV3-1 (or the pseudogene TRBV3-2) to TRBJ1-4; no reliable D call. The germline V gene encodes CDR1 LGHDT and CDR2 YNNKEL (reference sequence). V shed 1 base and J shed 8 bases, with 17 bases lying between them. The CDR3 has 16 residues. The CDR3 DNA reads TGTGCCAGCAGCCAAGTTACGGGAAGGGTAGAAGAAAAACTGTTTTTT. It is translated as CASSQVTGRVEEKLFF.

The chain recombines TRBV12-5 with TRBJ2-2; 8 nucleotides match TRBD1. The CDR3 spans 18 residues. After removal of 1 base from V and 2 bases from J, the junction contained 9 bases not matched to a gene. Germline lookup yields CDR1 LGHNT and CDR2 FRNRAP. CDR3 DNA sequence: TGTGCTAGTGGTTTGGCCGGTTTCTCAGGGGGCAACACCGGGGAGCTGTTTTTT. This encodes CASGLAGFSGGNTGELFF.

The chain is built from TRBV28 and TRBJ2-2; weak D call: TRBD2 (5 bases). The CDR3 runs 14 residues. Per the germline V gene, CDR1 is MDHEN and CDR2 is SYDVKM. Trimming took 5 bases from V and 7 from J, leaving 14 bases between them. The CDR3 bases are TGTGCCAGCAGTCCTCCAGGAGGCCTCGGGGAGCTGTTTTTT. This sequence encodes CASSPPGGLGELFF. The whole variable domain, filled in from reference TRBV28 and TRBJ2-2, reads DVKVTQSSRYLVKRTGEKVFLECVQDMDHENMFWYRQDPGLGLRLIYFSYDVKMKEKGDIPEGYSVSREKKERFSLILESASTNQTSMYLCASSPPGGLGELFFGEGSRLTVL.

The V and J genes are TRBV9 and TRBJ2-7; the match to TRBD1 covers 7 bases. The ends lost 7 bases at V and 7 bases at J; junction bases unmatched: 17. In germline, CDR1 is SGDLS, CDR2 YYNGEE. The CDR3 is 15 residues long. The CDR3 sequence is CASHPTTGIPREQYF. The CDR3 coding sequence is TGTGCCAGCCACCCCACGACAGGGATCCCGAGGGAGCAGTACTTC.

For the CDR3, the DNA is TGTGCCAGCAGTGATTCCCGGGACAGGGGCTCTGGAAACACCATATATTTT. It encodes CASSDSRDRGSGNTIYF. V is TRBV2 and J is TRBJ1-3; 10 bases map to TRBD1. CDR1 is SNHLY, CDR2 FYNNEI, per germline. The CDR3 has 17 residues. V trimming: 3 bases; J trimming: 0 bases; junction bases outside the gene matches: 5.

J is TRBJ2-3 and V is TRBV19; 8 nucleotides line up with TRBD2. The CDR3 runs to 14 residues. Germline CDR1 reads LNHDA; CDR2 reads SQIVND (reference sequence). Trimming cost V 7 bases and J 7 bases; bases outside gene matches: 10. For the CDR3, the DNA is TGTGCCAGTACACCTCTTGCGGGAGGCCATACGCAGTATTTT. Translation gives CASTPLAGGHTQYF.

This chain connects TRBV4-2 to TRBJ1-1; no firm D call. The germline V gene encodes CDR1 LGHNA and CDR2 YNFKEQ. V was shortened by 0 bases and J by 4 bases, with 21 bases between the two germline ends. The CDR3 sequence is 18 residues long. CDR3 bases: TGTGCCAGCAGCCAAGATCGGGTTGGAAAGGATAGGTTCACTGAAGCTTTCTTT. Residues: CASSQDRVGKDRFTEAFF.

The chain employs TRBV10-1 and TRBJ2-3, with 9 positions matching TRBD2. The trim removed 3 bases at V and 2 bases at J, leaving 3 bases unmatched. There are 15 residues in the CDR3. Per the germline V gene, CDR1 is WNHNN and CDR2 is SYGVQD (reference sequence). CDR3 loop: CASSEGGRATDTQYF. Here the CDR3 DNA reads TGCGCCAGCAGTGAAGGCGGGAGGGCCACAGATACGCAGTATTTT.